This TCR beta chain was found in a study of T-cell memory formation after mild COVID-19. Findings and caveats of the study: Within pre-infection memory, some responding clones were found, suggesting cross-reactive memory joined.

In TCRdb, the 5' RACE reads were re-called with MiXCR into one record per CDR3 protein. This sample yields some 600,000 distinct CDR3 sequences, of which roughly 17% are seen a single time; roughly 8.2% belongs to the top ten. Deletions cut 0 bases from V and 0 bases from J, with 11 bases between. CDR3 length: 16 residues. Germline V gene sequence: CDR1 MNHEY, CDR2 SVGAGI. Note on this clonotype: Its antigen remains unidentified.

This rearrangement joins TRBV6-5 to TRBJ1-2; D ambiguous. The clonotype originates from an adult woman who had mild COVID-19 (a few samples of this study predate the infection). Cell type and time point are not known. Sequencing was carried out using PBMCs or a T cell subset sorted from them (not recorded which). CDR3 nucleotide sequence: TGTGCCAGCAGTTACTCGACGAAGGGCTCTAACTATGGCTACACCTTC. Translation: CASSYSTKGSNYGYTF.